The rows below give T cell receptor beta chains drawn from one sample of a study of blood T cell repertoires in COVID-19. The protocol was immunoSEQ multiplex PCR, while the TCRdb copy is restricted to in-frame clones and leaves out a portion. The sample contains about 17,000 clones, about 88% of which appear only once. Material: peripheral blood. These receptors all come from a man aged 60-69 years with active COVID-19. Both conserved end residues are part of each CDR3. A D gene is named only where the DNA matches it firmly. A row's size may be missing; if present it is once, few, many or a size class.

size,D,V,length,J,CDR3,DNA
NA,NA,TRBV19,16,TRBJ2-1,CASRDSGTLGYNEQFF,TGTGCCAGTAGGGACTCCGGGACACTGGGGTACAATGAGCAGTTCTTC
NA,TRBD2,TRBV9,17,TRBJ2-5,CASSPGAGTSYQETQYF,TGTGCCAGCAGCCCAGGGGCCGGGACTAGCTATCAAGAGACCCAGTACTTC
once,TRBD2,TRBV19,16,TRBJ2-1,CASRIPGLAGMGEQFF,TGTGCCAGTAGGATCCCGGGACTAGCGGGAATGGGTGAGCAGTTCTTC
NA,NA,TRBV6-2/TRBV6-3,15,TRBJ2-2,CASSLLPANTGELFF,TGTGCCAGCAGCCTACTACCGGCGAACACCGGGGAGCTGTTTTTT
NA,TRBD1,TRBV29-1,16,TRBJ1-1,CSVEVGGTGVNTEAFF,TGCAGCGTTGAAGTAGGCGGGACAGGGGTAAACACTGAAGCTTTCTTT
NA,TRBD1,TRBV6-1,19,TRBJ1-3,CASSEGARWTGPRRNTIYF,TGTGCCAGCAGTGAAGGGGCCCGGTGGACAGGGCCTCGGCGAAACACCATATATTTT
NA,NA,TRBV6-5,14,TRBJ2-7,CASRQNPQTYEQYF,TGTGCCAGCAGGCAGAACCCGCAGACCTACGAGCAGTACTTC
NA,NA,TRBV5-1,15,TRBJ2-7,CASSLDPGLRDEQYF,TGCGCCAGCAGCCTCGACCCGGGTCTCCGGGACGAGCAGTACTTC
NA,NA,TRBV6-1,15,TRBJ2-1,CASSEGQVPPHEQFF,TGTGCCAGCAGTGAAGGCCAGGTCCCACCCCATGAGCAGTTCTTC
NA,TRBD1,TRBV5-1,16,TRBJ1-2,CASSFKLRDRGYGYTF,TGCGCCAGCAGCTTCAAACTCCGGGACAGGGGATATGGCTACACCTTC
NA,NA,TRBV11-3,14,TRBJ2-5,CASSLQGTQETQYF,TGTGCCAGCAGCCTGCAGGGTACGCAAGAGACCCAGTACTTC
NA,NA,TRBV5-1,14,TRBJ2-3,CASSLMTSTDTQYF,TGCGCCAGCAGCTTAATGACTAGCACAGATACGCAGTATTTT
NA,NA,TRBV5-5,16,TRBJ2-7,CASSLAPGISRYEQYF,TGTGCCAGCAGCTTGGCCCCCGGGATCTCTCGCTACGAGCAGTACTTC
NA,TRBD2,TRBV14,17,TRBJ2-4,CASSQSSGRVAKNIQYF,TGTGCCAGCAGCCAGAGTAGCGGGAGAGTTGCCAAAAACATTCAGTACTTC